The following is a T cell receptor (beta chain) sequence with its context. The data were taken from a study of shared clonotypes between healthy human individuals. The method was immunoSEQ multiplex PCR; TCRdb's version includes in-frame clones alone and lacks a portion of them. The sample shows 2.3 million or so clones, approximately 93% of them seen only once. CDR3 length: 17 residues. Germline V gene data show CDR1 as SNHLY and CDR2 as FYNNEI. V shed 6 bases, J shed 0 bases, and the junction held 7 bases outside the gene matches. The specimen was naive CD4+ T cells from PBMCs. As to subset: CD45RA+ positively selected. The clonotype was recovered from a man between 18 and 29 years old in good health. Some clones in this sample may be carry-over from other donors' samples. The V gene is TRBV2, the J gene TRBJ2-6; 8 bases line up with TRBD1. This chain's CDR3 is CASSLTGAVSGANVLTF. The CDR3 region has the DNA TGTGCCAGCAGCCTGACAGGGGCTGTCTCTGGGGCCAACGTCCTGACTTTC.